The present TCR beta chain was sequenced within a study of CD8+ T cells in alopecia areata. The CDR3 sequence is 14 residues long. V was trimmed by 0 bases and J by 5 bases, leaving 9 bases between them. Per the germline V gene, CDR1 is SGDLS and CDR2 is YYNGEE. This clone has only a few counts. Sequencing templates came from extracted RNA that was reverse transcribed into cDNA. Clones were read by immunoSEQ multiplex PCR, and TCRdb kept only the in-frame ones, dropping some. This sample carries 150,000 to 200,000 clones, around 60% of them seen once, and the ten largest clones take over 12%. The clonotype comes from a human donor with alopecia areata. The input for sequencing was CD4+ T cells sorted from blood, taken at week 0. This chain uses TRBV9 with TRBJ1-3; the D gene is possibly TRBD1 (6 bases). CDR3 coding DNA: TGTGCCAGCAGCGTAGCAGGGGCGAGAAACACCATATATTTT. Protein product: CASSVAGARNTIYF.